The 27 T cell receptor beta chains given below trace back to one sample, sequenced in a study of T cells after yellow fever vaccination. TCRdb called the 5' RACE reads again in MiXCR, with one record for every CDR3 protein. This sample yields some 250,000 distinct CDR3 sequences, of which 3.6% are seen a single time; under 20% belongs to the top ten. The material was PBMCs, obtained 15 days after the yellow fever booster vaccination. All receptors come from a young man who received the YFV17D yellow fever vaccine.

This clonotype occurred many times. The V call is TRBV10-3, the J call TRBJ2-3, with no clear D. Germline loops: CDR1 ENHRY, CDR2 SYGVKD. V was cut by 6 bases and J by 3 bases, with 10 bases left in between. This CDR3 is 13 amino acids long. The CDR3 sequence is CAIRETETDTQYF. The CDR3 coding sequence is TGTGCCATCAGGGAGACGGAGACAGATACGCAGTATTTT.

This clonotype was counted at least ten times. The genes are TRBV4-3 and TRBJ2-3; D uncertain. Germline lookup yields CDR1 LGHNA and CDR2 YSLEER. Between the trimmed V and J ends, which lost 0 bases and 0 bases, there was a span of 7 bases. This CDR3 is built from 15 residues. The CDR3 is CASSQDESSTDTQYF. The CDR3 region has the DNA TGCGCCAGCAGCCAAGACGAATCTAGCACAGATACGCAGTATTTT.

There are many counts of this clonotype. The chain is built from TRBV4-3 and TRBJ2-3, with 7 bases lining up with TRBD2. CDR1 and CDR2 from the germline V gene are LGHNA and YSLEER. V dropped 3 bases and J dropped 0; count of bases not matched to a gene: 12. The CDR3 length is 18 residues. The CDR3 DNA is TGCGCCAGCAGCCAGGATCTCAAAAGCGGGGTTAGCACAGATACGCAGTATTTT. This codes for CASSQDLKSGVSTDTQYF.

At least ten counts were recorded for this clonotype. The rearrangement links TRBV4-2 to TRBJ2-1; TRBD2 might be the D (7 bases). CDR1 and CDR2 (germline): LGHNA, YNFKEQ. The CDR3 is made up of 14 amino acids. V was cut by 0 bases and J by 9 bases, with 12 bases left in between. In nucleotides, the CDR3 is TGTGCCAGCAGCCAAGATCGGGGGGCGCTTGAGCAGTTCTTC. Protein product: CASSQDRGALEQFF.

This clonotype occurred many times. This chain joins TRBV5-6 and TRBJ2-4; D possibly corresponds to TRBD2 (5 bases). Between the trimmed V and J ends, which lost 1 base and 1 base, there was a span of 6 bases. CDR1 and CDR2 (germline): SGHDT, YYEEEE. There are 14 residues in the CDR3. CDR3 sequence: CASSLREAKNIQYF. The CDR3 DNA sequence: TGTGCCAGCAGCTTGAGGGAGGCCAAAAACATTCAGTACTTC. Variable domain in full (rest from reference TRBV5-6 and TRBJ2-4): DAGVTQSPTHLIKTRGQQVTLRCSPKSGHDTVSWYQQALGQGPQFIFQYYEEEERQRGNFPDRFSGHQFPNYSSELNVNALLLGDSALYLCASSLREAKNIQYFGAGTRLSVL.

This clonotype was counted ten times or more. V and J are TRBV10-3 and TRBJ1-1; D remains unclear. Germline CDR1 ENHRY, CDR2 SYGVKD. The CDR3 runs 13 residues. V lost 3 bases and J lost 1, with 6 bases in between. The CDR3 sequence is CAISEPGNTEAFF. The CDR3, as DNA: TGTGCCATCAGTGAACCAGGGAACACTGAAGCTTTCTTT.

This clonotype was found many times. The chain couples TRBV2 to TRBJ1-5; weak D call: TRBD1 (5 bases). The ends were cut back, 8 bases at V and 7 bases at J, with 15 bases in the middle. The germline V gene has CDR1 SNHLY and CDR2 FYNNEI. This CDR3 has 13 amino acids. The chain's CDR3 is CASSPGNNQPQHF. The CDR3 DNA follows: TGTGCCAGCTCCCCAGGGAATAACCAGCCCCAGCATTTT.

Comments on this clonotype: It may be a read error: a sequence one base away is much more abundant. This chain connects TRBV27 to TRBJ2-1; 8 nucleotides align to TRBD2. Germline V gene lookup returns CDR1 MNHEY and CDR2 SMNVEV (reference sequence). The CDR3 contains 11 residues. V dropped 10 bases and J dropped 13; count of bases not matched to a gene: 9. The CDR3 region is CATGGGGLQFF. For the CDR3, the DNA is TGTGCCACCGGGGGGGGAGGCTTACAGTTCTTC.

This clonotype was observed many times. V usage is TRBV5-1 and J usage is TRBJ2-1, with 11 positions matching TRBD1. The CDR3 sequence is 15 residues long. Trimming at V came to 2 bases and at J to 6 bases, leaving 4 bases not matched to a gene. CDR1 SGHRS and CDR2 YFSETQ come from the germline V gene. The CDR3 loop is CASSFGDRGANEQFF. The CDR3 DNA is TGCGCCAGCAGCTTCGGGGACAGGGGGGCCAATGAGCAGTTCTTC. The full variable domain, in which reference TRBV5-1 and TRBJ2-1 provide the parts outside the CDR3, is KAGVTQTPRYLIKTRGQQVTLSCSPISGHRSVSWYQQTPGQGLQFLFEYFSETQRNKGNFPGRFSGRQFSNSRSEMNVSTLELGDSALYLCASSFGDRGANEQFFGPGTRLTVL.

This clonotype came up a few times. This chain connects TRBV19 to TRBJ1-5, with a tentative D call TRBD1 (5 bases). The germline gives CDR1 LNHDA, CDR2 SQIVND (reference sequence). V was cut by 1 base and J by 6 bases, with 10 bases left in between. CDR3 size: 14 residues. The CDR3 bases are TGTGCCAGTAGTATAGGGCAGGGATTTCAGCCCCAGCATTTT. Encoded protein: CASSIGQGFQPQHF.

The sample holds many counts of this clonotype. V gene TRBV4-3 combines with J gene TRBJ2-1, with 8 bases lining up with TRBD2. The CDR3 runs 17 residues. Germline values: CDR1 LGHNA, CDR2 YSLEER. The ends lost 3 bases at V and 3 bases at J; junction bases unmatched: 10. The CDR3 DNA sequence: TGCGCCAGCAGCCACGAACTAGCGGCCGATATCTACAATGAGCAGTTCTTC. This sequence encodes CASSHELAADIYNEQFF.

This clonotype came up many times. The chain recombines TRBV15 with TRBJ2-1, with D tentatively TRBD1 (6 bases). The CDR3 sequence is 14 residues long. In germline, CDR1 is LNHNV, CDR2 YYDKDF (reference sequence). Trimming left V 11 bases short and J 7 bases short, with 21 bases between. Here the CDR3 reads CAAGEIKTGNEQFF. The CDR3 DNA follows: TGTGCCGCAGGGGAAATCAAAACTGGTAATGAGCAGTTCTTC.

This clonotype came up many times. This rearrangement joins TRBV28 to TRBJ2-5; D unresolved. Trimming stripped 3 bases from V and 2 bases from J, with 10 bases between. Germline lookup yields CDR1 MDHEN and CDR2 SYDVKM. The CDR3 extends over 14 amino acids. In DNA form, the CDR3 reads TGTGCCAGCAGTTTCGAGTACAGACAAGAGACCCAGTACTTC. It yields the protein CASSFEYRQETQYF.

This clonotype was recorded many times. CDR3 DNA: TGTGCCATCAGGATGACAGGGGCGAATAATGAAAAACTGTTTTTT. Amino acid sequence: CAIRMTGANNEKLFF. The V and J genes are TRBV10-3 and TRBJ1-4, with TRBD1 matching over 8 bases. Looked up from germline, CDR1 is ENHRY and CDR2 is SYGVKD. This CDR3 is built from 15 residues. The trim removed 6 bases at V and 4 bases at J, leaving 7 bases unmatched.

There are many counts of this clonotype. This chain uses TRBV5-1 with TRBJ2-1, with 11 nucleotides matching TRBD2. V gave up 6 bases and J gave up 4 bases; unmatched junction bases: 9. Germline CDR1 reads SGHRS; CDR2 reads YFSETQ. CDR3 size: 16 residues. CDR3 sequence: CASKTSGGAAYNEQFF. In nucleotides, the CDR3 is TGCGCCAGCAAAACTAGCGGGGGAGCCGCTTACAATGAGCAGTTCTTC.

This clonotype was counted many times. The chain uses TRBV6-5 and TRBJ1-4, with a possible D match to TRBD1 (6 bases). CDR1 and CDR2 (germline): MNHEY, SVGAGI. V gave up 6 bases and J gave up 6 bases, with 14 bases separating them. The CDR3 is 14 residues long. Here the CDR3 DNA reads TGTGCCAGCAGCCGCGCCGGGGGCGATGAAAAACTGTTTTTT. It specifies CASSRAGGDEKLFF.

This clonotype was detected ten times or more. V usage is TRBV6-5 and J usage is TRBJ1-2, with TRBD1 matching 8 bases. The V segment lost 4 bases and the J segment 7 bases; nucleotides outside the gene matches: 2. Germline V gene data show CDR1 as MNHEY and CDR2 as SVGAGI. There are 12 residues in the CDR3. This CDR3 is CASSWTGLGYTF. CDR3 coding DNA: TGTGCCAGCAGTTGGACAGGGCTTGGCTACACCTTC.

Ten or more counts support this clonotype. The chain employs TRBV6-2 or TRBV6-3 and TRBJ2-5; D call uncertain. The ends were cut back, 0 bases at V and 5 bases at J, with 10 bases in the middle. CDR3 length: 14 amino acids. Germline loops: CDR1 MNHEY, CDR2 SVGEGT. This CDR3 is CASSYSNTRETQYF. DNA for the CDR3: TGTGCCAGCAGTTACTCGAACACGAGGGAGACCCAGTACTTC.

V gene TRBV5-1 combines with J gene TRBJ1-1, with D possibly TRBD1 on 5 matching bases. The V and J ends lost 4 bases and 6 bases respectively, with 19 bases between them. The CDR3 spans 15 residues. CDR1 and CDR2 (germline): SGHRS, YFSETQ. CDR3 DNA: TGCGCCAGCAGCCCCCGCGTCGGGGGTATGGCTGAAGCTTTCTTT. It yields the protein CASSPRVGGMAEAFF.

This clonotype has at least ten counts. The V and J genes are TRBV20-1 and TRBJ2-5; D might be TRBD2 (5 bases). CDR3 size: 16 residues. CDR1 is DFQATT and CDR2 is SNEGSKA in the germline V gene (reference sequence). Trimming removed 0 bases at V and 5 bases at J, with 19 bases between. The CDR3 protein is CSARDGRALGGETQYF. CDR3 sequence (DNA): TGCAGTGCTAGAGACGGGCGGGCTTTAGGTGGCGAGACCCAGTACTTC.

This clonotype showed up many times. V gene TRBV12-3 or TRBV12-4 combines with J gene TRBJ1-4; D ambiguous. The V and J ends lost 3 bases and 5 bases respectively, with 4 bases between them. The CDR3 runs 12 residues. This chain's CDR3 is CASSFGNEKLFF. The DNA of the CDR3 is TGTGCCAGCAGTTTCGGGAATGAAAAACTGTTTTTT.

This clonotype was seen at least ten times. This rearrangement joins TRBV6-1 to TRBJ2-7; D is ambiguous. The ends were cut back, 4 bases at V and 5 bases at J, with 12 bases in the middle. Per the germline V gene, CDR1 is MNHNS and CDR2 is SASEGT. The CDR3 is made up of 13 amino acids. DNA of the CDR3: TGTGCCAGCAGTGTATCGGCCTGGGACGAGCAGTACGTC. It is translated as CASSVSAWDEQYV.

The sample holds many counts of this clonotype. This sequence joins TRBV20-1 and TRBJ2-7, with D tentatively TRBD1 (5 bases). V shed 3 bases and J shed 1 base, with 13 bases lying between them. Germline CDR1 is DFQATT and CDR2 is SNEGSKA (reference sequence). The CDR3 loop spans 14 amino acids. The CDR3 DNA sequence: TGCAGTGCTAGGTCGACAGCAAATTCCTACGAGCAGTACGTC. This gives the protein CSARSTANSYEQYV.

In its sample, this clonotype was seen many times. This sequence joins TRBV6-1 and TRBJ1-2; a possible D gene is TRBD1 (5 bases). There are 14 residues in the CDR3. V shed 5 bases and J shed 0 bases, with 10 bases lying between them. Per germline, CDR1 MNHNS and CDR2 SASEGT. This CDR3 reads CASSIGDPNYGYTF. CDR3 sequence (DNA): TGTGCCAGCAGTATCGGGGACCCTAACTATGGCTACACCTTC.

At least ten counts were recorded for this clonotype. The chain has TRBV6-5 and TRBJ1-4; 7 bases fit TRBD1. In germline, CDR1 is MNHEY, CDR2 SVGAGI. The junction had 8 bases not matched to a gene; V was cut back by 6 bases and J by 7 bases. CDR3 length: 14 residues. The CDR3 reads CASSRARDSEKLFF. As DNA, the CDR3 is TGTGCCAGCAGCCGGGCCCGGGACAGTGAAAAACTGTTTTTT.

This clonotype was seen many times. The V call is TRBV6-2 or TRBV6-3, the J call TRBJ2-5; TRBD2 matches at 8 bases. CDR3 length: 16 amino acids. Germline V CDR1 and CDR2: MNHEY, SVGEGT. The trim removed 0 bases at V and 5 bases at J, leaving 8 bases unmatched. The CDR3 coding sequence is TGTGCCAGCAGTTACTCGAACCGACTAGCGACGGAGACCCAGTACTTC. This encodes CASSYSNRLATETQYF.

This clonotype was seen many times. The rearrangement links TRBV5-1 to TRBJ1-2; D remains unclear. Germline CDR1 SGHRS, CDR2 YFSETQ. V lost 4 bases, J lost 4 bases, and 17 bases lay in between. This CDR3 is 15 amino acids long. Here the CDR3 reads CASSMQNPSSYGYTF. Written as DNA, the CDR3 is TGCGCCAGCAGCATGCAAAATCCTAGCAGCTATGGCTACACCTTC.